Listed below are T cell receptor beta chains from one sample, sequenced in a study of blood T cell repertoires in COVID-19. Only in-frame clones appear in the TCRdb table, and some are missing; sequencing was by immunoSEQ multiplex PCR. The sample has about 52,000 clones, over 75% seen once. Sequencing was carried out using peripheral blood. All receptors derive from a woman of 80 years or more with COVID-19, enrolled during active disease. Each CDR3 is given with its conserved first and last residue. Size is omitted from some rows. Given values are once, few, many or a class for expanded clones.

clone size: -
V gene: TRBV28
J gene: TRBJ2-3
CDR3 protein: CASSKGLAGALDTQYF

clone size: few
V gene: TRBV19
J gene: TRBJ2-1
CDR3 protein: CASSIKHNEQFF

clone size: -
V gene: TRBV19
J gene: TRBJ2-1
CDR3 protein: CASSRGGVGRHEQFF

clone size: -
V gene: TRBV28
J gene: TRBJ2-4
CDR3 protein: CASRPGTSGSNIQYF

clone size: -
V gene: TRBV7-3
J gene: TRBJ1-1
CDR3 protein: CASSLTGTGAVNTEAFF

clone size: -
V gene: TRBV7-8
J gene: TRBJ2-1
CDR3 protein: CASSLSGTTWGNEQFF

clone size: -
V gene: TRBV10-3
J gene: TRBJ2-1
CDR3 protein: CAITLTSGGNEQFF

clone size: -
V gene: TRBV18
J gene: TRBJ2-4
CDR3 protein: CASSPPHRGGSKNIQYF

clone size: few
V gene: TRBV4-1
J gene: TRBJ1-5
CDR3 protein: CASSQWDYSNQPQHF

clone size: -
V gene: TRBV5-1
J gene: TRBJ1-6
CDR3 protein: CASSQITGANSPLHF

clone size: -
V gene: TRBV11-2
J gene: TRBJ2-3
CDR3 protein: CASSLESQGVTDTQYF

clone size: -
V gene: TRBV18
J gene: TRBJ2-1
CDR3 protein: CASSPGLGRNEQFF

clone size: -
V gene: TRBV27
J gene: TRBJ2-7
CDR3 protein: CASSTIAGSSYEQYF

clone size: -
V gene: TRBV6-5
J gene: TRBJ2-7
CDR3 protein: CASSPRTGPREQYF

clone size: -
V gene: TRBV10-3
J gene: TRBJ2-7
CDR3 protein: CAISQDTYEQYF

clone size: -
V gene: TRBV30
J gene: TRBJ1-4
CDR3 protein: CAWKGAANEKLFF